Following are 12 T cell receptor beta chains from one sample sequenced in a study of shared clonotypes between healthy human individuals. TCRdb's copy holds only in-frame clones and misses some; the assay was immunoSEQ multiplex PCR. The sample lists around 1.5 million clones; under 99% were seen once. Sequencing was performed on naive CD4+ T cells sorted from blood. Subset here: CD45RA+ positively selected. Receptors originate from a man aged 30-40 years in good health.

The chain couples TRBV5-4 to TRBJ2-1, with TRBD2 as a possible D gene (6 bases). Germline V lookup: CDR1 SGHNT, CDR2 YYREEE (reference sequence). CDR3 size: 16 residues. V was shortened by 1 base and J by 2 bases, with 13 bases between the two germline ends. The CDR3, as DNA: TGTGCCAGCAGCTTGTCGGGACTGAATACCTACAATGAGCAGTTCTTC. Translation gives CASSLSGLNTYNEQFF.

This rearrangement joins TRBV5-5 to TRBJ1-4; possible D gene TRBD1, 6 bases. Germline CDR1 SGHKS, CDR2 YYEKEE (reference sequence). V lost 0 bases to trimming and J lost 8 bases, with 17 bases between them. The CDR3 covers 16 residues. CDR3 sequence (DNA): TGTGCCAGCAGCTTGGGTCGGCCAGGGGTTCGGGAAAAACTGTTTTTT. Its translation is CASSLGRPGVREKLFF.

The V call is TRBV27, the J call TRBJ2-7; 8 nucleotides line up with TRBD2. CDR3 length: 16 amino acids. V lost 1 base, J lost 0 bases, and 5 bases stayed unmatched. Per the germline V gene, CDR1 is MNHEY and CDR2 is SMNVEV (reference sequence). Here the CDR3 DNA reads TGTGCCAGCAGTTTATTAAAAAGCGGGAGCTCCTACGAGCAGTACTTC. Translation: CASSLLKSGSSYEQYF.

This chain links TRBV5-1 with TRBJ2-1; D is unresolved. Trimming stripped 4 bases from V and 0 bases from J, with 14 bases between. The V gene's germline CDR1 is SGHRS and CDR2 YFSETQ. The CDR3 is 16 residues long. This chain's CDR3 is CASSRSQLSSYNEQFF. Written as DNA, the CDR3 is TGCGCCAGCAGCAGGTCGCAGCTTAGCTCCTACAATGAGCAGTTCTTC. Based on the CDR3 plus reference TRBV5-1 and TRBJ2-1, the full variable domain is KAGVTQTPRYLIKTRGQQVTLSCSPISGHRSVSWYQQTPGQGLQFLFEYFSETQRNKGNFPGRFSGRQFSNSRSEMNVSTLELGDSALYLCASSRSQLSSYNEQFFGPGTRLTVL.

The gene calls are TRBV7-2 and TRBJ2-1; possibly TRBD2 for D (6 bases). With 2 bases removed from V and 1 base from J, the gap between germline ends came to 15 bases. Germline CDR1 is SGHTA and CDR2 is FQGNSA. There are 17 residues in the CDR3. The CDR3 spells CASSLKPGVLSYNEQFF. CDR3 coding DNA: TGTGCCAGCAGCTTAAAGCCGGGGGTTTTGTCCTACAATGAGCAGTTCTTC.

The rearrangement links TRBV7-2 to TRBJ2-7; 9 bases are shared with TRBD1. Germline lookup yields CDR1 SGHTA and CDR2 FQGNSA. The CDR3 length is 16 residues. V trimming: 5 bases; J trimming: 4 bases; junction bases outside the gene matches: 12. This CDR3 is CASSHPGQGTYYEQYF. CDR3 nucleotides: TGTGCCAGCAGCCACCCCGGACAGGGGACCTATTACGAGCAGTACTTC.

The chain employs TRBV7-8 and TRBJ2-7; 7 nucleotides line up with TRBD2. The CDR3 has 17 amino acids. CDR1 and CDR2 from the germline V gene are SGHVS and FQNEAQ. J was trimmed by 2 bases and V by 1 base; bases with no gene match: 11. CDR3 DNA sequence: TGTGCCAGCAGCTTAGGCCCACTAGCGTCCAATCCCTACGAGCAGTACTTC. Its translation: CASSLGPLASNPYEQYF.

The V call is TRBV6-1, the J call TRBJ1-2; perhaps TRBD1 as D (6 bases). The CDR3 contains 12 residues. Germline assignment: CDR1 MNHNS and CDR2 SASEGT. V was clipped by 6 bases and J by 10 bases, with 15 bases between them. CDR3 coding DNA: TGTGCCAGCAGGGAAACAGGGTACCTCTACACCTTC. It translates to CASRETGYLYTF.

The chain joins TRBV18 to TRBJ1-5, with D possibly matching TRBD1 (6 bases). The CDR3 is 16 residues long. V gave up 4 bases and J gave up 1 base, with 14 bases separating them. Germline V gene data show CDR1 as KGHSH and CDR2 as LQKENI. CDR3 residues: CASSRDPGVSNQPQHF. The CDR3 bases are TGTGCCAGCTCACGGGATCCAGGGGTCAGCAATCAGCCCCAGCATTTT.

The V call is TRBV30, the J call TRBJ2-5; D may correspond to TRBD1 or TRBD2 (5 bases each). The CDR3 runs 12 residues. Germline V gene sequence: CDR1 GTSNPN, CDR2 SVGIG (reference sequence). V lost 7 bases and J lost 4, with 13 bases in between. The CDR3 bases are TGTGCCTCACAAGGGACGATAGAGACCCAGTACTTC. It is translated as CASQGTIETQYF.

The gene calls are TRBV19 and TRBJ2-1, with 10 nucleotides matching TRBD2. CDR1 LNHDA and CDR2 SQIVND come from the germline V gene (reference sequence). J lost 3 bases, V lost 5 bases, and 7 bases had no gene match. The CDR3 runs 16 residues. The DNA of the CDR3 is TGTGCCAGTAGTGCAGGGACTAGCGCTTTCTACAATGAGCAGTTCTTC. Translated: CASSAGTSAFYNEQFF.

V is TRBV28 and J is TRBJ1-5; the match to TRBD1 covers 9 bases. In germline, CDR1 is MDHEN, CDR2 SYDVKM. The trim removed 7 bases at V and 4 bases at J, leaving 8 bases unmatched. The CDR3 is 15 amino acids. CDR3 in DNA: TGTGCCAGCAAATACCGGGACAGGGCTAATCAGCCCCAGCATTTT. This sequence encodes CASKYRDRANQPQHF. The entire variable domain, with the rest obtained from reference TRBV28 and TRBJ1-5, is as follows: DVKVTQSSRYLVKRTGEKVFLECVQDMDHENMFWYRQDPGLGLRLIYFSYDVKMKEKGDIPEGYSVSREKKERFSLILESASTNQTSMYLCASKYRDRANQPQHFGDGTRLSIL.